The next 12 T cell receptor beta chains were all read from a single sample in a study of blood T cell repertoires in COVID-19. The protocol was immunoSEQ multiplex PCR, while the TCRdb copy is restricted to in-frame clones and leaves out a portion. The sample lists 200,000 to 300,000 clones, approximately 86% occurring once. Sequencing used peripheral blood. The receptors stem from a woman aged 60-75 years with COVID-19, enrolled during active disease.

This clone was recorded only once. This CDR3 reads CASRLRGYTGTGELFF. The DNA of the CDR3 is TGTGCCAGCAGACTCAGGGGGTATACCGGAACCGGGGAGCTGTTTTTT. The rearrangement joins TRBV13 to TRBJ2-2, with TRBD1 matching over 7 bases. Germline CDR1 and CDR2: PRHDT and FYEKMQ (reference sequence). The CDR3 is made up of 16 amino acids. The J segment lost 5 bases and the V segment lost 6 bases, leaving 12 bases of the junction unmatched. Complete variable domain (other parts from reference TRBV13 and TRBJ2-2): AAGVIQSPRHLIKEKRETATLKCYPIPRHDTVYWYQQGPGQDPQFLISFYEKMQSDKGSIPDRFSAQQFSDYHSELNMSSLELGDSALYFCASRLRGYTGTGELFFGEGSRLTVL.

This clone has just a few counts. The chain uses TRBV19 and TRBJ1-5; D remains ambiguous. Per germline, CDR1 LNHDA and CDR2 SQIVND (reference sequence). This CDR3 has 11 amino acids. The V end lost 6 bases, the J end lost 9 bases, and 9 bases lay between the germline ends. The CDR3 is CASRALGPQHF. The CDR3 DNA follows: TGTGCCAGTAGGGCCCTTGGGCCCCAGCATTTT.

V gene TRBV5-6 combines with J gene TRBJ2-1; possibly TRBD1 for D (6 bases). Germline loops: CDR1 SGHDT, CDR2 YYEEEE. Trimming removed 6 bases from V and 4 bases from J, with 20 bases in between. The CDR3 length is 16 residues. This CDR3 is CASTWPAGGGYNEQFF. The CDR3 DNA reads as TGTGCCAGCACCTGGCCAGCTGGGGGCGGATACAATGAGCAGTTCTTC.

The J gene is TRBJ2-2, the V gene TRBV27; a weak D match, TRBD2 (6 bases). The CDR3 covers 17 residues. Germline CDR1 and CDR2: MNHEY and SMNVEV (reference sequence). V was shortened by 6 bases and J by 1 base, with 18 bases between the two germline ends. CDR3 nucleotides: TGTGCCAGCAGCCCCTGGTCGTCGGGGGTGAACACCGGGGAGCTGTTTTTT. Translated, it gives CASSPWSSGVNTGELFF.

The chain has TRBV10-3 and TRBJ1-1; D is possibly TRBD1 (5 bases). The CDR3 loop spans 14 amino acids. The germline V gene has CDR1 ENHRY and CDR2 SYGVKD. V was trimmed by 3 bases and J by 4 bases, leaving 12 bases between them. The CDR3 is CAISDFQGGTEAFF. The CDR3 DNA reads TGTGCCATCAGTGATTTCCAGGGAGGCACTGAAGCTTTCTTT.

The V and J genes are TRBV10-3 and TRBJ1-2; TRBD1 matches at 8 bases. Germline CDR1 ENHRY, CDR2 SYGVKD. The CDR3 length is 17 residues. V was pared by 0 bases and J by 0 bases, with 6 bases of the junction left unmatched. This chain's CDR3 is CAISESRYRGANYGYTF. The CDR3 region has the DNA TGTGCCATCAGTGAGTCGAGGTACAGGGGGGCTAACTATGGCTACACCTTC.

The chain couples TRBV7-2 to TRBJ2-2, with 8 positions matching TRBD1. The trim removed 3 bases at V and 6 bases at J, leaving 6 bases unmatched. This CDR3 contains 15 residues. Germline assignment: CDR1 SGHTA and CDR2 FQGNSA. The CDR3 DNA sequence: TGTGCCAGCAGCTTGGGGGACAGGAGGGCCGGGGAGCTGTTTTTT. It codes for CASSLGDRRAGELFF. Filled out from reference TRBV7-2 and TRBJ2-2, the complete variable domain reads GAGVSQSPSNKVTEKGKDVELRCDPISGHTALYWYRQSLGQGLEFLIYFQGNSAPDKSGLPSDRFSAERTGGSVSTLTIQRTQQEDSAVYLCASSLGDRRAGELFFGEGSRLTVL.

The chain employs TRBV24-1 and TRBJ2-1; unclear D gene. Per germline, CDR1 KGHDR and CDR2 SFDVKD. This CDR3 has 16 residues. V was shortened by 4 bases and J by 0 bases, with 12 bases between the two germline ends. CDR3 bases: TGTGCCACCAGTGACCAGTCTGGTGTCTCCTACAATGAGCAGTTCTTC. The encoded protein is CATSDQSGVSYNEQFF.

V usage is TRBV9 and J usage is TRBJ2-2; possibly TRBD2 for D (6 bases). V lost 7 bases and J lost 4, with 17 bases in between. The CDR3 has 15 amino acids. The germline V gene encodes CDR1 SGDLS and CDR2 YYNGEE. This CDR3 reads CASGRAGISTGELFF. CDR3 DNA sequence: TGTGCCAGCGGGCGAGCGGGTATCTCCACCGGGGAGCTGTTTTTT.

The chain is built from TRBV5-1 and TRBJ2-2, with D hard to call. V was shortened by 0 bases and J by 7 bases, with 7 bases between the two germline ends. Germline V gene data show CDR1 as SGHRS and CDR2 as YFSETQ. This CDR3 contains 13 residues. DNA of the CDR3: TGCGCCAGCAGCTTGGGGCTCGACGGGGAGCTGTTTTTT. As protein: CASSLGLDGELFF.

The genes are TRBV19 and TRBJ2-5, with D unclear. The length of the CDR3 is 13 residues. Looked up from germline, CDR1 is LNHDA and CDR2 is SQIVND (reference sequence). The germline V and J ends were trimmed by 5 bases and 2 bases, with 9 bases remaining between them. The CDR3 bases are TGTGCCAGTAGTTGGGCAGAACAAGAGACCCAGTACTTC. This translates into CASSWAEQETQYF. Using reference TRBV19 and TRBJ2-5 for the parts outside the CDR3, the full variable domain is DGGITQSPKYLFRKEGQNVTLSCEQNLNHDAMYWYRQDPGQGLRLIYYSQIVNDFQKGDIAEGYSVSREKKESFPLTVTSAQKNPTAFYLCASSWAEQETQYFGPGTRLLVL.

This clone came up once. The V gene is TRBV11-3, the J gene TRBJ2-3; 7 nucleotides align to TRBD2. J lost 0 bases, V lost 5 bases, and 11 bases had no gene match. Looked up from germline, CDR1 is SGHNT and CDR2 is YENEEA. The CDR3 runs 17 residues. This CDR3 reads CASSPKASSGSTDTQYF. CDR3 bases: TGTGCCAGCAGCCCAAAAGCCTCTAGCGGTAGCACAGATACGCAGTATTTT.